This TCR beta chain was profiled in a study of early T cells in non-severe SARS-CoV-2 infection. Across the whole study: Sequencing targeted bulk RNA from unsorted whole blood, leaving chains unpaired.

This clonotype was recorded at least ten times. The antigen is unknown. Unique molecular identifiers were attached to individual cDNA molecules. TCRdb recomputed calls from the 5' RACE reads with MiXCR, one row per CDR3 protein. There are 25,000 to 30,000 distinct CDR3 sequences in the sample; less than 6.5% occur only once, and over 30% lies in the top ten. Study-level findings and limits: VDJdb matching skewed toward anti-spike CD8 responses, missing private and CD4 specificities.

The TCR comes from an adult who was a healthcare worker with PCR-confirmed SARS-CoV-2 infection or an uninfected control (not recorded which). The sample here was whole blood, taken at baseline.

The CDR3 loop reads CSASSDPTRNEQFF. CDR3 bases: TGCAGTGCTAGTTCAGACCCAACGCGGAATGAGCAGTTCTTC. This chain joins TRBV20-1 and TRBJ2-1; the D is unclear. There are 14 residues in the CDR3. Trimming left V 3 bases short and J 7 bases short, with 16 bases between. Germline V gene sequence: CDR1 DFQATT, CDR2 SNEGSKA (reference sequence).